One T cell receptor beta chain is described in this entry. Its cognate antigen is unknown. This entry is derived from a study of T-cell memory formation after mild COVID-19. Study-wide context: Largely donor-specific sequence clusters came from two donors. Study outcomes and limitations: Clones contracting day 15 to 85 were balanced CD4/CD8; later expanders leaned CD4+. Detection of some responders pre-infection suggested pre-existing cross-reactive memory T cells participated.

This CDR3 contains 20 residues. V was clipped by 4 bases and J by 0 bases; unmatched bases: 15. The germline V gene encodes CDR1 SGHRS and CDR2 YFSETQ. 5'RACE primed at constant segments yielded TCR alpha and TCR beta cDNA libraries bearing sample barcodes and UMIs. TCRdb re-called the 5' RACE reads through MiXCR, storing one row per CDR3 protein. The data show 450,000 to 700,000 distinct CDR3 sequences, 18% seen once. Material: PBMCs or a T cell subset sorted from them (not recorded which). The genes are TRBV5-1 and TRBJ2-1; 11 bases align to TRBD2. This clonotype originated in an adult woman who had mild COVID-19 (a few samples of this study predate the infection). Cell type and time point are not known. CDR3 in DNA: TGCGCCAGCAGCGCCCTAGGGACTAGCGGTCGTAGGAGCTCCTACAATGAGCAGTTCTTC. Translating gives CASSALGTSGRRSSYNEQFF.